The rows below give T cell receptor beta chains drawn from one sample of a study of T cells after yellow fever vaccination. TCRdb redid the calling of the 5' RACE reads with MiXCR, one entry per CDR3 protein. Of under 300,000 distinct CDR3 sequences in the sample, more than 6.5% were seen once. Sequences were derived from CD4+ T cells sorted from PBMCs, sampled on the day of the yellow fever booster vaccination. The receptors were gathered from a man aged 30-40 years who received the YFV17D yellow fever vaccine. The CDR3 runs from the conserved cysteine through the conserved F or W. The D gene is left open where the match is weak. Size values are once, few and many counts, or a class for expanded clones, and some rows have none.

j_call clone_size d_call v_call cdr3_aa cdr3_nt
TRBJ2-2 many NA TRBV12-3/TRBV12-4 CASSLFSDTGELFF TGTGCCAGCAGTTTATTTAGCGACACCGGGGAGCTGTTTTTT
TRBJ2-3 NA TRBD2 TRBV13 CTSSSPSGSIDTQYF TGTACCAGCAGCTCTCCTAGCGGGAGTATAGATACGCAGTATTTT
TRBJ2-1 few TRBD2 TRBV20-1 CSAPPERGDNEQFF TGCAGTGCTCCCCCCGAGCGGGGTGACAATGAGCAGTTCTTC
TRBJ2-5 many TRBD2 TRBV12-3/TRBV12-4 CASRLGGFQTQYF TGTGCCAGCAGACTGGGGGGGTTTCAGACCCAGTACTTC
TRBJ2-1 many TRBD2 TRBV12-3/TRBV12-4 CASSYGTSGINEQFF TGTGCCAGCAGCTACGGGACTAGCGGGATCAATGAGCAGTTCTTC
TRBJ2-5 many TRBD2 TRBV7-2 CASSLGLAGKQETQYF TGTGCCAGCAGTCTTGGACTAGCGGGAAAGCAAGAGACCCAGTACTTC
TRBJ2-7 few TRBD2 TRBV7-9 CASSLLGGRAVEQYF TGTGCCAGCAGCTTATTGGGCGGGAGGGCCGTCGAGCAGTACTTC
TRBJ2-1 NA TRBD1 TRBV19 CASTPGQGRYNEQFF TGTGCCAGTACCCCGGGACAGGGTCGCTACAATGAGCAGTTCTTC
TRBJ1-1 NA TRBD1 TRBV29-1 CSVKGGWNTEAFF TGCAGCGTCAAAGGGGGCTGGAACACTGAAGCTTTCTTT
TRBJ2-3 NA TRBD2 TRBV7-3 CASSLNSGSADTQYF TGTGCCAGCAGCTTAAATAGCGGGAGCGCAGATACGCAGTATTTT
TRBJ2-2 few TRBD2 TRBV27 CASSFYSGMNTGELFF TGTGCCAGCAGTTTCTATAGCGGGATGAACACCGGGGAGCTGTTTTTT
TRBJ2-1 NA NA TRBV7-3 CASSLTPTVWIEQFF TGTGCCAGCAGCTTAACTCCGACAGTTTGGATTGAGCAGTTCTTC
TRBJ1-2 NA NA TRBV7-3 CASSLTAAGDGYTF TGTGCCAGCAGCTTAACGGCGGCGGGGGATGGCTACACCTTC
TRBJ2-6 few TRBD1 TRBV28 CASRMVGTARHSGANVLTF TGTGCCAGCAGAATGGTCGGGACAGCGAGACACTCTGGGGCCAACGTCCTGACTTTC
TRBJ2-5 NA TRBD2 TRBV5-1 CASSLTSGTQETQYF TGCGCCAGCAGCTTAACTAGCGGTACTCAAGAGACCCAGTACTTC
TRBJ2-5 few TRBD2 TRBV9 CASSAPTSALLDGTQYF TGTGCCAGCAGCGCTCCGACTAGCGCTCTCCTCGATGGGACCCAGTACTTC
TRBJ2-3 many NA TRBV29-1 CSVERLERADTQYF TGCAGCGTTGAAAGGCTAGAAAGGGCAGATACGCAGTATTTT
TRBJ2-7 NA TRBD2 TRBV7-3 CASSLTGGREQYF TGTGCCAGCAGCTTAACCGGGGGGAGAGAGCAGTACTTC
TRBJ2-2 NA TRBD2 TRBV10-1 CASSESAGIGELFF TGCGCCAGCAGTGAGTCAGCGGGGATCGGGGAGCTGTTTTTT
TRBJ2-4 few TRBD1 TRBV28 CASRLTGGLNIQYF TGTGCCAGCAGGCTGACAGGGGGGTTGAACATTCAGTACTTC
TRBJ2-3 few TRBD2 TRBV7-8 CASSLRASGVSTDTQYF TGTGCCAGCAGCTTAAGAGCTAGCGGGGTTAGCACAGATACGCAGTATTTT
TRBJ1-1 many NA TRBV7-9 CASSPGPPTEAFF TGTGCCAGCAGCCCTGGACCGCCCACTGAAGCTTTCTTT
TRBJ2-5 few NA TRBV3-1 CASSQGGLPAETQYF TGTGCCAGCAGCCAAGGGGGACTTCCCGCGGAGACCCAGTACTTC
TRBJ2-5 many NA TRBV4-1 CASSQEGTSPETQYF TGCGCCAGCAGCCAAGAAGGAACTAGTCCAGAGACCCAGTACTTC
TRBJ1-1 many NA TRBV20-1 CSAHDQLNTEAFF TGCAGTGCTCACGACCAGCTGAACACTGAAGCTTTCTTT
TRBJ2-7 few NA TRBV28 CASKQGSEYEQYF TGTGCCAGCAAACAGGGATCGGAATACGAGCAGTACTTC
TRBJ2-1 NA NA TRBV20-1 CSARLVTAAPCNEQFF TGCAGTGCTAGACTCGTGACAGCCGCTCCTTGCAATGAGCAGTTCTTC
TRBJ2-1 NA TRBD2 TRBV20-1 CSASGLGVPNEQFF TGCAGTGCCTCGGGACTAGGCGTCCCTAATGAGCAGTTCTTC
TRBJ1-5 NA NA TRBV27 CASSLEGLSNQPQHF TGTGCCAGCAGTTTAGAGGGACTTAGCAATCAGCCCCAGCATTTT
TRBJ2-7 NA NA TRBV6-1 CASMTQRVSYEQYF TGTGCCAGCATGACCCAGCGGGTCTCCTACGAGCAGTACTTC
TRBJ2-7 NA NA TRBV28 CASRPGNSYEQYF TGTGCCAGCAGGCCCGGGAACTCCTACGAGCAGTACTTC
TRBJ2-6 NA NA TRBV30 CAWSRGRTSSGANVLTF TGTGCCTGGAGTAGAGGCAGAACCAGCTCTGGGGCCAACGTCCTGACTTTC
TRBJ1-5 NA NA TRBV12-3/TRBV12-4 CASSGEGRNQPQHF TGTGCCAGCAGTGGGGAGGGGCGCAATCAGCCCCAGCATTTT
TRBJ1-1 many NA TRBV6-6 CASSNPKVAFF TGTGCCAGCAGTAACCCCAAGGTTGCTTTCTTT
TRBJ2-7 NA NA TRBV4-1 CASSQTTGVLAEGSGTQYEQYF TGCGCCAGCAGCCAAACGACAGGGGTTCTAGCGGAAGGCTCGGGGACTCAATACGAGCAGTACTTC
TRBJ2-1 once TRBD2 TRBV10-3 CAISETGLAEGNEQFF TGTGCCATCAGTGAGACTGGACTAGCGGAAGGCAATGAGCAGTTCTTC
TRBJ2-7 many TRBD1 TRBV5-8 CASEFPGQGAYEQYF TGTGCCAGCGAGTTCCCGGGACAGGGCGCCTACGAGCAGTACTTC
TRBJ2-5 NA NA TRBV30 CAWSGSGETQYF TGTGCCTGGAGCGGGAGCGGAGAGACCCAGTACTTC
TRBJ2-1 few TRBD2 TRBV20-1 CSASSSGFRNEQFF TGCAGTGCTTCTTCTAGCGGGTTTCGCAATGAGCAGTTCTTC
TRBJ2-3 many NA TRBV29-1 CSVDRTDTQYF TGCAGCGTTGACAGGACAGATACGCAGTATTTT
TRBJ2-1 few NA TRBV6-5 CASRQWDKDNEQFF TGTGCCAGCAGGCAGTGGGACAAGGATAATGAGCAGTTCTTC
TRBJ2-3 NA NA TRBV4-1 CASSQDYRVPTTDTQYF TGCGCCAGCAGCCAAGATTACCGTGTCCCAACCACAGATACGCAGTATTTT
TRBJ2-2 few TRBD2 TRBV6-2/TRBV6-3 CASSSGLAAANTGELFF TGTGCCAGCAGCTCGGGACTAGCGGCCGCGAACACCGGGGAGCTGTTTTTT
TRBJ2-7 few TRBD2 TRBV28 CASRNSGDAQREYF TGTGCCAGCAGGAATAGCGGGGACGCCCAGCGGGAGTACTTC
TRBJ2-1 many NA TRBV20-1 CSARDPDPTYYEQFF TGCAGTGCTAGAGATCCGGACCCAACATACTATGAGCAGTTCTTC
TRBJ1-5 many NA TRBV6-2/TRBV6-3 CASSNGQPQHF TGTGCCAGCAGTAACGGACAGCCCCAGCATTTT
TRBJ2-4 NA TRBD1 TRBV7-8 CASSLAGTGLYF TGTGCCAGCAGCTTAGCGGGGACAGGACTGTACTTC